This record covers a single T cell receptor (beta chain). This specimen belongs to a study of blood T cell repertoires in COVID-19. V gave up 3 bases and J gave up 5 bases, with 8 bases separating them. This CDR3 comprises 11 residues. CDR1 is DFQATT and CDR2 is SNEGSKA in the germline V gene (reference sequence). Across about two dozen US areas, participants ranged in age from roughly 18 to 95 years. Donors were grouped by their self-reported clinical history. Generated by immunoSEQ multiplex PCR, the TCRdb table keeps only in-frame clones and is missing some. The sample yields approximately 180,000 clones, around 80% seen once.

This TCR was recovered from a man aged 50-60 years who had recovered from COVID-19. Sequences were obtained from PBMCs or T cells enriched from blood (not recorded which). The rearrangement links TRBV20-1 to TRBJ2-7; D is perhaps TRBD1 (5 bases). Here the CDR3 reads CSASRQNEQYF. For the CDR3, the DNA is TGCAGTGCTAGTAGACAGAACGAGCAGTACTTC.